These T cell receptor beta chains were read from a single sample in a study of cytomegalovirus exposure and HLA in healthy donors. This table comes from immunoSEQ multiplex PCR, and its TCRdb copy is limited to in-frame clones, with some not included. Here the sample spans more than 150,000 clones, 70% to 90% being singletons. Sequencing input: PBMCs. The receptors originated from a woman aged 18-29 years in good health and CMV-seropositive. Each CDR3 is given with its conserved first and last residue. Fields, in order: clone size, J gene, D gene, V gene, CDR3 DNA, CDR3 protein. D genes are given only for firm matches. Clone size is given for some rows only: seen once, a few or many times, or a class if the clone is expanded.

clone size: .
J gene: TRBJ1-6
D gene: .
V gene: TRBV27
CDR3 DNA: TGTGCCAGCAGTGTCAATAATTCACCCCTCCACTTT
CDR3 protein: CASSVNNSPLHF

clone size: .
J gene: TRBJ1-2
D gene: .
V gene: TRBV28
CDR3 DNA: TGTGCCAGCAGTTTTAACAGTCGATATGGCTACACCTTC
CDR3 protein: CASSFNSRYGYTF

clone size: .
J gene: TRBJ1-1
D gene: TRBD1
V gene: TRBV7-9
CDR3 DNA: TGTGCCAGCAGCCGACAGGGGAACACTGAAGCTTTCTTT
CDR3 protein: CASSRQGNTEAFF

clone size: .
J gene: TRBJ2-2
D gene: TRBD1
V gene: TRBV4-3
CDR3 DNA: TGCGCCAGCAGCCCAGGGCAGGGGGCAGACGGGGAGCTGTTTTTT
CDR3 protein: CASSPGQGADGELFF

clone size: .
J gene: TRBJ1-3
D gene: .
V gene: TRBV29-1
CDR3 DNA: TGCAGCGTATTCGGGACTCTAGGGGACACCATATATTTT
CDR3 protein: CSVFGTLGDTIYF

clone size: .
J gene: TRBJ1-2
D gene: .
V gene: TRBV15
CDR3 DNA: TGTGCCACCAGCAGAGGGGGAGGGACCCCTTTCTACACCTTC
CDR3 protein: CATSRGGGTPFYTF

clone size: .
J gene: TRBJ1-1
D gene: TRBD1
V gene: TRBV7-9
CDR3 DNA: TGTGCCAGCAGCTCCTGGACAGGGAACACTGAAGCTTTCTTT
CDR3 protein: CASSSWTGNTEAFF

clone size: .
J gene: TRBJ1-5
D gene: .
V gene: TRBV6-1
CDR3 DNA: TGTGCCAGCAGTGAAAAGGGGTATTGGCCCCAGCATTTT
CDR3 protein: CASSEKGYWPQHF

clone size: .
J gene: TRBJ1-5
D gene: TRBD1
V gene: TRBV5-1
CDR3 DNA: TGCGCCAGCAGCTTGGAAGGGGGCGATAATCAGCCCCAGCATTTT
CDR3 protein: CASSLEGGDNQPQHF

clone size: once
J gene: TRBJ2-3
D gene: TRBD2
V gene: TRBV5-1
CDR3 DNA: TGCGCCAGCAGCTCCCAAGCGGGGGAGCTCTCCGATTTT
CDR3 protein: CASSSQAGELSDF

clone size: .
J gene: TRBJ2-1
D gene: TRBD2
V gene: TRBV5-4
CDR3 DNA: TGTGCCAGCCCAGAGACTAGCGGGGGAAACAATGAGCAGTTCTTC
CDR3 protein: CASPETSGGNNEQFF